This T cell receptor beta chain comes out of a study of blood T cells in healthy people across ages. Study-wide context: About one barcoded beta molecule was captured per two T cells (by template switching).

The draw of peripheral blood yielded ten milliliters from each donor. This clonotype was recorded once. Sample-barcoded 5' priming and a J-beta primer mix drove a second PCR of roughly 7 to 11 cycles. Every cDNA was tagged by a template-switch adaptor with 12 random nucleotides. Each sample yielded at least 2.5 million CDR3-containing paired-end reads. TCRdb reanalysed the 5' RACE reads using MiXCR and keeps one entry per CDR3 protein. Of roughly 730,000 distinct CDR3 sequences listed, more than 55% were seen once; the top ten hold roughly 24%. Sequenced sample: blood. This TCR was sampled from a man aged 35 to 55 in good health.

CDR3 nucleotide sequence: TGTGCCAGCAGTGTCCCGACAGGGGAGGAGACCCAGTACTTC. Translated: CASSVPTGEETQYF. The chain links TRBV28 to TRBJ2-5; 8 nucleotides align to TRBD1. Germline loops: CDR1 MDHEN, CDR2 SYDVKM. The CDR3 runs to 14 residues. With 5 bases clipped from V and 5 bases from J, the junction kept 7 bases outside the gene matches.